What follows describes a single TCR beta chain. Sequencing was performed with immunoSEQ multiplex PCR; in TCRdb, only in-frame clones are kept and a portion is missing. The data hold around 250,000 clones, with about 90% observed a single time. This record comes from a study of Ad26.COV2.S vaccination and SARS-CoV-2 variants. The overall study: Ad26.COV2.S was injected intramuscularly once or twice, 56 days apart.

V lost 2 bases and J 0 bases, leaving 11 bases between the germline ends. The CDR3 loop spans 15 amino acids. Germline loops: CDR1 SGHKS, CDR2 YYEKEE (reference sequence). Treatment specified: roughly 20 received Ad26.COV2.S at low or high dose, single or two shots; about 5 received placebo; per-sample allocation not given. Collection of the samples took place on day 63 after the first injection of vaccine or placebo. This clonotype was sampled from a person between 18 and 65 years old who received the Ad26.COV2.S COVID-19 vaccine or a placebo. The rearrangement uses TRBV5-5 and TRBJ1-1; no clear D. The input for sequencing was peripheral blood, taken in a trial of Ad26.COV2.S vaccine versus placebo. This chain's CDR3 is CASSFNQRVNTEAFF. For the CDR3, the DNA is TGTGCCAGCAGCTTTAACCAGAGAGTGAACACTGAAGCTTTCTTT. Variable domain in full (rest from reference TRBV5-5 and TRBJ1-1): DAGVTQSPTHLIKTRGQQVTLRCSPISGHKSVSWYQQVLGQGPQFIFQYYEKEERGRGNFPDRFSARQFPNYSSELNVNALLLGDSALYLCASSFNQRVNTEAFFGQGTRLTVV.